This record looks at one T cell receptor (beta chain) sequence and its context. V lost 7 bases to trimming and J lost 2 bases; unmatched junction nucleotides: 8. From germline, CDR1 is SNHLY and CDR2 FYNNEI. The CDR3 is 15 residues long. This specimen comes from a study of OX40 agonist ivuxolimab in advanced cancers. The repertoire was sequenced with immunoSEQ multiplex PCR; TCRdb's copy has only in-frame clones and lacks some. The table includes over 70,000 clones, 90% to 95% detected once. The sample was CD4+ or CD8+ T cells sorted from blood, taken in a trial of the OX40 agonist ivuxolimab. This clonotype originated in an adult with an advanced solid tumor such as melanoma, head and neck, liver or kidney cancer. The rearrangement uses TRBV2 and TRBJ1-3, with 7 bases identical to TRBD1. The CDR3 DNA reads TGTGCCAGCATACCAGAACAGGGGCCTGGAAACACCATATATTTT. Amino acid sequence: CASIPEQGPGNTIYF.